The 19 T cell receptor beta chains below were found in one sample sequenced in a study of shared clonotypes between healthy human individuals. CD8 cells classed as naive were CD45RO-negative and positively selected for CCR7, excluding terminally differentiated effector memory CD45RA+ cells. Generated by immunoSEQ multiplex PCR, the TCRdb table keeps only in-frame clones and is missing some. The profile shows about 1,900,000 clones, about 94% of them singletons. Sequenced material: naive CD8+ T cells sorted from blood. These receptors all come from a man younger than 35 in good health.

V gene TRBV4-1 combines with J gene TRBJ2-7; a possible D gene is TRBD1 (6 bases). V was shortened by 1 base and J by 1 base, with 11 bases between the two germline ends. Germline assignment: CDR1 MGHRA and CDR2 YSYEKL. CDR3 size: 15 residues. This chain's CDR3 is CASSQGHGTSYEQYF. The CDR3 nucleotides are TGCGCCAGCAGCCAAGGCCACGGGACATCCTACGAGCAGTACTTC.

This clone was seen a single time. V and J are TRBV27 and TRBJ2-5; TRBD1 matches 10 bases. This CDR3 is built from 16 residues. Germline V lookup: CDR1 MNHEY, CDR2 SMNVEV (reference sequence). V lost 1 base and J lost 4; bases outside the gene matches: 6. CDR3 sequence: CASSLLTGTGVETQYF. CDR3 sequence (DNA): TGTGCCAGCAGTTTATTGACCGGGACAGGGGTAGAGACCCAGTACTTC.

J is TRBJ1-4 and V is TRBV5-6; D unclear. CDR1 is SGHDT and CDR2 is YYEEEE in the germline V gene. V was cut by 2 bases and J by 7 bases, with 15 bases left in between. This CDR3 has 15 amino acids. CDR3 in DNA: TGTGCCAGCAGCTTATTCAAGTTCGACGGTGAAAAACTGTTTTTT. As protein: CASSLFKFDGEKLFF.

This clone was counted once. The chain uses TRBV7-9 and TRBJ2-7; weak D call: TRBD1 (5 bases). In germline, CDR1 is SEHNR, CDR2 FQNEAQ (reference sequence). V was trimmed by 4 bases and J by 4 bases, leaving 17 bases between them. CDR3 length: 15 amino acids. The CDR3 region has the DNA TGTGCCAGCAGCTCGGACACCATCTGGGCTTACGAGCAGTACTTC. Translated: CASSSDTIWAYEQYF.

DNA of the CDR3: TGTGCCAGCAGCTTGATAGTAGTGAACACTGAAGCTTTCTTT. Translation: CASSLIVVNTEAFF. The rearrangement links TRBV5-6 to TRBJ1-1, with D hard to call. There are 14 residues in the CDR3. V lost 1 base and J lost 0, with 7 bases in between. CDR1 and CDR2 from the germline V gene are SGHDT and YYEEEE.

V gene TRBV5-4 combines with J gene TRBJ2-7; possibly TRBD1 for D (7 bases). This CDR3 spans 12 amino acids. Germline-derived CDR1 and CDR2 are SGHNT and YYREEE (reference sequence). The V end lost 3 bases, the J end lost 7 bases, and 11 bases lay between the germline ends. The CDR3 protein is CASSWDSGEQYF. The CDR3 nucleotides read TGTGCCAGCAGCTGGGACAGCGGGGAGCAGTACTTC.

V and J are TRBV7-9 and TRBJ1-6, with TRBD1 as a possible D gene (6 bases). This CDR3 contains 17 residues. Trimming took 5 bases from V and 11 from J, leaving 25 bases between them. In germline, CDR1 is SEHNR, CDR2 FQNEAQ (reference sequence). This chain's CDR3 is CASSGSPTGTRVPPLHF. CDR3 bases: TGTGCCAGCAGCGGAAGCCCCACCGGGACACGAGTGCCACCCCTCCACTTT.

The chain carries TRBV4-1 and TRBJ1-2; D unclear. CDR1 is MGHRA and CDR2 is YSYEKL in the germline V gene. The CDR3 length is 13 residues. V was shortened by 2 bases and J by 0 bases, with 4 bases between the two germline ends. CDR3 protein: CASSQSTNYGYTF. The CDR3 coding sequence is TGCGCCAGCAGCCAATCGACTAACTATGGCTACACCTTC.

CDR3 in DNA: TGCGCCAGCAGCCAAGTTCTAGCGGGAGACGCAAACGAGCAGTACTTC. As protein: CASSQVLAGDANEQYF. The chain carries TRBV4-3 and TRBJ2-7, with TRBD2 identical over 10 bases. CDR3 length: 16 amino acids. The germline V gene has CDR1 LGHNA and CDR2 YSLEER. Trimming at V came to 1 base and at J to 5 bases, leaving 8 bases not matched to a gene.

The chain carries TRBV6-5 and TRBJ1-1; weak D call: TRBD1 (5 bases). V gave up 9 bases and J gave up 5 bases, with 22 bases separating them. CDR1 and CDR2 (germline): MNHEY, SVGAGI. The CDR3 consists of 15 residues. CDR3 region: CASKPNWAGITEAFF. CDR3 DNA sequence: TGTGCCAGTAAACCAAATTGGGCAGGGATAACTGAAGCTTTCTTT.

The count of this clone is one. V usage is TRBV6-1 and J usage is TRBJ2-7; 8 positions match TRBD1. Germline CDR1 reads MNHNS; CDR2 reads SASEGT. The CDR3 spans 11 residues. The V gene end was trimmed by 6 bases and the J gene end by 6 bases; junction bases not matched to a gene: 1. The CDR3 nucleotides read TGTGCCAGCAGAGACAGGGGCGAGCAGTACTTC. Amino acid sequence: CASRDRGEQYF.

The rearrangement joins TRBV10-1 to TRBJ2-2; D gene ambiguous. In germline, CDR1 is WNHNN, CDR2 SYGVQD (reference sequence). Between the trimmed V and J ends, which lost 4 bases and 4 bases, there was a span of 10 bases. The CDR3 covers 14 residues. The chain's CDR3 is CASSGMTGTGELFF. The CDR3 coding sequence is TGCGCCAGCAGTGGAATGACGGGCACCGGGGAGCTGTTTTTT.

The J gene is TRBJ1-3, the V gene TRBV6-1; D not resolved. There are 15 residues in the CDR3. Trimming took 7 bases from V and 0 from J, leaving 13 bases between them. The germline gives CDR1 MNHNS, CDR2 SASEGT. The chain's CDR3 is CASTEDGTSGNTIYF. CDR3 bases: TGTGCCAGCACTGAGGACGGAACCTCTGGAAACACCATATATTTT.

The V and J genes are TRBV6-1 and TRBJ2-7; D is uncertain. V dropped 4 bases and J dropped 2 bases, with 9 bases sitting between them. CDR1 and CDR2 (germline): MNHNS, SASEGT. This CDR3 comprises 13 residues. The CDR3 bases are TGTGCCAGCAGTGGTATTAGTCCCTACGAGCAGTACTTC. It is translated as CASSGISPYEQYF.

The chain recombines TRBV27 with TRBJ2-2; 9 nucleotides agree with TRBD1. The CDR3 is 17 amino acids. Germline CDR1 reads MNHEY; CDR2 reads SMNVEV (reference sequence). J lost 6 bases, V lost 0 bases, and 8 bases had no gene match. The CDR3 DNA follows: TGTGCCAGCAGTTTATCAGCCGGGACAGGGAGGTCCGGGGAGCTGTTTTTT. Encoded protein: CASSLSAGTGRSGELFF.

The rearrangement uses TRBV27 and TRBJ2-2; D is unclear. Germline lookup yields CDR1 MNHEY and CDR2 SMNVEV (reference sequence). This CDR3 is built from 15 residues. Trimming pared 2 bases from V and 4 bases from J, leaving 11 bases between. The CDR3 DNA is TGTGCCAGCAGTTTAACCCGGGTCGGCACCGGGGAGCTGTTTTTT. It specifies CASSLTRVGTGELFF.

This chain links TRBV12-2 with TRBJ2-3; the table names TRBD2, a call not compared with the DNA. TRBV12-2 is noted as a pseudogene. This CDR3 region has 18 residues. The CDR3 reads CASRLARDEGEGTDTQYF. Written as DNA, the CDR3 is TGTGCAAGTCGCTTAGCGCGGGACGAGGGAGAGGGGACAGATACGCAGTATTTT.

A word on this clone: The sample contains more than one DNA sequence encoding this CDR3. The rearrangement uses TRBV6-6 and TRBJ2-7; D uncertain. Germline-derived CDR1 and CDR2 are MNHNY and SVGAGI (reference sequence). The CDR3 totals 13 residues. The V and J ends lost 0 bases and 3 bases respectively, with 6 bases between them. The CDR3 nucleotides read TGTGCCAGCAGTTACTCGATAAGCTACGAGCAGTACTTC. This sequence encodes CASSYSISYEQYF.

Points on this clone: This sample includes further DNA sequences coding for the same CDR3. The rearrangement joins TRBV27 to TRBJ1-1, with a weak D call TRBD1 (5 bases). Trimming removed 5 bases from V and 1 base from J, with 11 bases in between. The CDR3 has 14 residues. Germline CDR1 MNHEY, CDR2 SMNVEV (reference sequence). CDR3 coding DNA: TGTGCCAGCAGTCTTGGGGGGAGGAACACTGAAGCTTTCTTT. Translated: CASSLGGRNTEAFF.